The source of this T cell receptor beta chain is a study of identical twins. Study results and caveats: Abundant beta clonotypes from cord blood bore fewer insertions; memory repertoires lacked this pattern. The presence of invariant MAIT and iNKT cells could partly confound analyses of zero-insertion sequences.

CDR3 length: 16 residues. The V segment lost 6 bases and the J segment 9 bases; nucleotides outside the gene matches: 10. This clonotype was detected many times. Its target is unknown. Template switching introduced a universal primer site, and the cDNA bore unique molecular identifiers. TCRdb ran MiXCR on the 5' RACE reads and lists one entry per CDR3 protein. The sample records about 690,000 distinct CDR3 sequences, 5.5% to 7.5% being singletons. The chain links TRBV12-3 or TRBV12-4 to TRBJ2-1, with TRBD2 identical over 14 bases. Material: naive T cells sorted from blood. The source of this sequence is a man between 18 and 29 years old in good health. The CDR3 spells CASRSTGTSGSSEQFF. CDR3 coding DNA: TGTGCCAGCAGATCGACCGGGACTAGCGGGAGTAGTGAGCAGTTCTTC.